Listed here are 28 T cell receptor beta chains from one sample, sequenced in a study of cytomegalovirus exposure and HLA in healthy donors. 60 Vbeta and 13 Jbeta primers were used in PCR. Sequenced by immunoSEQ multiplex PCR; TCRdb stores in-frame clones only, minus some. The sample comprises a few hundred thousand clones, 65% to 90% of which are singletons, and more than 1.3% rests with the top ten. The material sequenced was PBMCs. These receptors originate from a girl between 5 and 17 years old in good health and CMV-seronegative.

The chain links TRBV27 to TRBJ2-7; a possible D gene is TRBD2 (6 bases). Trimming shortened V by 5 bases and J by 2 bases, and 16 bases separated the two germline ends. CDR1 and CDR2 from the germline V gene are MNHEY and SMNVEV (reference sequence). The CDR3 consists of 15 residues. The CDR3 spells CASSPWGDAPYEQYF. The CDR3 DNA reads TGTGCCAGCAGTCCCTGGGGGGATGCCCCCTACGAGCAGTACTTC.

This clone appeared a few times. The chain is built from TRBV6-1 and TRBJ1-5, with 7 bases matching TRBD1. Trimming at V came to 7 bases and at J to 1 base, leaving 4 bases not matched to a gene. CDR1 MNHNS and CDR2 SASEGT come from the germline V gene. The CDR3 has 14 amino acids. Here the CDR3 reads CASIGTESNQPQHF. CDR3 DNA sequence: TGTGCCAGCATAGGGACAGAGAGCAATCAGCCCCAGCATTTT.

This clone was observed a single time. V is TRBV29-1 and J is TRBJ2-3, with 12 bases matching TRBD2. This CDR3 has 17 amino acids. V trimming: 7 bases; J trimming: 0 bases; junction bases outside the gene matches: 11. Germline V lookup: CDR1 SQVTM, CDR2 ANQGSEA. The CDR3 DNA sequence: TGCAGCGGGAAACGTAGGACTAGCGGGGTTAGCACAGATACGCAGTATTTT. Its translation is CSGKRRTSGVSTDTQYF.

This clone was seen only once. The chain has TRBV13 and TRBJ2-1; D ambiguous. With 3 bases removed from V and 5 bases from J, the gap between germline ends came to 14 bases. This CDR3 is 15 amino acids long. Germline CDR1 is PRHDT and CDR2 is FYEKMQ (reference sequence). CDR3 coding DNA: TGTGCCAGCAGCTTGGTCAGCGTACCTAACAATGAGCAGTTCTTC. Its protein product is CASSLVSVPNNEQFF.

The sample holds one count of this clone. Compared with germline, one end of the junction differs, possibly owing to a read error. This chain joins TRBV7-9 and TRBJ2-7; D call uncertain. Germline loops: CDR1 SEHNR, CDR2 FQNEAQ (reference sequence). The CDR3 is 12 residues long. The CDR3 spells CSSSLAIGEQYF. The CDR3 DNA reads TGTTCCAGCAGCTTAGCAATCGGCGAGCAGTACTTC.

V and J are TRBV28 and TRBJ1-4, with 9 bases that match TRBD1. The CDR3 loop spans 16 amino acids. V shed 3 bases and J 8 bases; nucleotides not matched to a gene: 10. Germline loops: CDR1 MDHEN, CDR2 SYDVKM. CDR3 loop: CASSFSGTGRREKLFF. CDR3 nucleotide sequence: TGTGCCAGCAGTTTTTCCGGGACAGGGAGGAGGGAAAAACTGTTTTTT.

J is TRBJ2-1 and V is TRBV10-1; D gene ambiguous. V shed 4 bases and J shed 5 bases, with 9 bases lying between them. This CDR3 spans 13 amino acids. Germline-derived CDR1 and CDR2 are WNHNN and SYGVQD (reference sequence). CDR3 nucleotides: TGCGCCAGCAGTGTAAAACGAGACAATGAGCAGTTCTTC. This codes for CASSVKRDNEQFF.

J is TRBJ1-4 and V is TRBV30; TRBD1 matches at 10 bases. Germline values: CDR1 GTSNPN, CDR2 SVGIG (reference sequence). The CDR3 is made up of 18 amino acids. V gave up 0 bases and J gave up 6 bases; unmatched junction bases: 13. DNA of the CDR3: TGTGCCTGGAGTGTACCCGGACAGGGGGTTAGTCTAGATGAAAAACTGTTTTTT. This encodes CAWSVPGQGVSLDEKLFF.

To note about this clone: Within the sample, other DNA sequences also encode this same CDR3. The chain carries TRBV7-6 and TRBJ1-4; possible D gene TRBD1, 5 bases. The V gene lost 5 bases and the J gene lost 8 bases, with 15 bases spanning the gap. The CDR3 loop spans 14 amino acids. The germline gives CDR1 SGHVS, CDR2 FNYEAQ. CDR3 DNA sequence: TGTGCCAGCAGCACCTCGTCAGGGAAGGAAAAACTGTTTTTT. Translation: CASSTSSGKEKLFF.

This sequence joins TRBV7-3 and TRBJ2-3, with TRBD2 matching over 11 bases. Unmatched junction bases numbered 7, after V lost 5 bases and J lost 3 bases. In germline, CDR1 is SGHTA, CDR2 FQGTGA. The CDR3 is 16 amino acids. DNA for the CDR3: TGTGCCAGCAGCCCGAATAGCGGGGGGGGAACAGATACGCAGTATTTT. Its translation: CASSPNSGGGTDTQYF.

The sample holds one count of this clone. The chain carries TRBV10-1 and TRBJ1-2; 9 positions match TRBD1. This CDR3 has 16 residues. Germline trimming cut 6 bases from V and 5 bases from J; bases unmatched to any gene: 13. Per germline, CDR1 WNHNN and CDR2 SYGVQD (reference sequence). The CDR3 sequence: CASRDGQGPSGYGYTF. CDR3 DNA: TGCGCCAGCAGAGACGGACAGGGGCCGTCCGGGTATGGCTACACCTTC.

The V and J genes are TRBV15 and TRBJ1-2; D is possibly TRBD1 (5 bases). Trimming shortened V by 0 bases and J by 0 bases, and 11 bases separated the two germline ends. There are 16 residues in the CDR3. Germline V gene lookup returns CDR1 LNHNV and CDR2 YYDKDF (reference sequence). The CDR3 spells CATSRDGQGSNYGYTF. The CDR3 DNA reads TGTGCCACCAGCAGAGATGGGCAGGGCTCTAACTATGGCTACACCTTC.

The chain joins TRBV30 to TRBJ2-5, with D possibly being TRBD2 (6 bases). The J call may be in error: the DNA end matches TRBJ2-7 better. Germline CDR1 and CDR2: GTSNPN and SVGIG (reference sequence). This CDR3 contains 16 residues. Here the CDR3 reads CAWSVWGLASTYEQYF. CDR3 DNA sequence: TGTGCCTGGAGTGTCTGGGGACTCGCTTCAACCTACGAGCAGTACTTC.

Only a few counts were recorded for this clone. The chain combines TRBV4-1 with TRBJ1-2, with D unresolved. The CDR3 loop spans 15 amino acids. Trimming stripped 0 bases from V and 6 bases from J, with 14 bases between. CDR1 is MGHRA and CDR2 is YSYEKL in the germline V gene. The CDR3 DNA sequence: TGCGCCAGCAGCCAAGATCGGCAGGAGGCGAATGGCTACACCTTC. Encoded protein: CASSQDRQEANGYTF.

The chain uses TRBV7-8 and TRBJ1-4, with no clear D. Deletions cut 1 base from V and 5 bases from J, with 8 bases between. This CDR3 region has 14 residues. Germline CDR1 reads SGHVS; CDR2 reads FQNEAQ. CDR3 sequence (DNA): TGTGCCAGCAGCTTAGGGTGGCAGAATGAAAAACTGTTTTTT. This translates into CASSLGWQNEKLFF.

The genes are TRBV7-8 and TRBJ2-7; D is possibly TRBD2 (6 bases). Germline lookup yields CDR1 SGHVS and CDR2 FQNEAQ. V lost 0 bases to trimming and J lost 1 base, with 10 bases between them. This CDR3 has 15 amino acids. The CDR3 loop reads CASSLAPAGSYEQYF. The DNA of the CDR3 is TGTGCCAGCAGCTTAGCGCCCGCGGGATCCTACGAGCAGTACTTC.

The chain is built from TRBV7-9 and TRBJ1-1; D is perhaps TRBD1 (5 bases). The CDR3 spans 12 residues. Germline lookup yields CDR1 SEHNR and CDR2 FQNEAQ (reference sequence). The V end was cut by 5 bases, the J end by 4 bases, with 8 bases between. The CDR3 DNA is TGTGCCAGCAGCCCTCAGGGCACTGAAGCTTTCTTT. It yields the protein CASSPQGTEAFF.

This clone was observed once. V and J are TRBV18 and TRBJ2-4, with 15 positions matching TRBD2. V lost 3 bases to trimming and J lost 0 bases; unmatched junction nucleotides: 6. This CDR3 spans 19 amino acids. Germline assignment: CDR1 KGHSH and CDR2 LQKENI. The CDR3 nucleotides read TGTGCCAGCTCACCCCCCGGGACTAGCGGGGGGCTAGCCAAAAACATTCAGTACTTC. Its translation is CASSPPGTSGGLAKNIQYF.

The rearrangement joins TRBV19 to TRBJ1-2; weak D call: TRBD1 (5 bases). This CDR3 comprises 16 residues. V lost 3 bases to trimming and J lost 8 bases, with 22 bases between them. CDR1 and CDR2 (germline): LNHDA, SQIVND (reference sequence). CDR3 sequence reads: CASSILRDGSLGGYTF. The CDR3, as DNA: TGTGCCAGTAGTATCCTACGGGACGGGAGTTTGGGGGGCTACACCTTC.

J is TRBJ1-1 and V is TRBV4-1; D not certain. V lost 0 bases and J 7 bases, leaving 15 bases between the germline ends. Germline V gene data show CDR1 as MGHRA and CDR2 as YSYEKL. The CDR3 has 15 amino acids. The CDR3 reads CASSQERRARIEAFF. CDR3 in DNA: TGCGCCAGCAGCCAAGAAAGGAGGGCGAGGATTGAAGCTTTCTTT.

The V gene is TRBV18, the J gene TRBJ1-3; 7 bases match TRBD1. Germline V gene lookup returns CDR1 KGHSH and CDR2 LQKENI. Losses at the gene ends were 5 bases for V and 4 bases for J; bases not matched to a gene: 11. The CDR3 covers 16 residues. The chain's CDR3 is CASSWQGGSSGNTIYF. The CDR3 nucleotides are TGTGCCAGCTCATGGCAAGGGGGCTCTTCCGGAAACACCATATATTTT.

The genes are TRBV30 and TRBJ1-5; tentatively, D is TRBD1 (5 bases). CDR3 length equals 14 residues. Trimming took off 5 bases at V and 0 bases at J, with 11 bases between the two ends. Germline V lookup: CDR1 GTSNPN, CDR2 SVGIG (reference sequence). In DNA form, the CDR3 reads TGTGCCTGGGCGGGGGGGAATAGCAATCAGCCCCAGCATTTT. As protein: CAWAGGNSNQPQHF.

The chain couples TRBV5-8 to TRBJ1-2; weak D call: TRBD1 (5 bases). Trimming took 7 bases from V and 0 from J, leaving 13 bases between them. CDR1 SGHTS and CDR2 YDEGEE come from the germline V gene. The CDR3 has 14 residues. DNA for the CDR3: TGTGCCAGCGGGGCAGGGTCTCCTAACTATGGCTACACCTTC. This gives the protein CASGAGSPNYGYTF.

This clone was recorded a few times. This sequence joins TRBV28 and TRBJ1-4, with D maybe TRBD1 (5 bases). Trimming pared 7 bases from V and 6 bases from J, leaving 15 bases between. This CDR3 is 14 amino acids long. Germline CDR1 reads MDHEN; CDR2 reads SYDVKM. The CDR3 coding sequence is TGTGCCAGCAAGGTTGGGGCTGTCGATGAAAAACTGTTTTTT. Protein product: CASKVGAVDEKLFF.

A single count supports this clone. The V call is TRBV7-9, the J call TRBJ1-3; possible D gene TRBD1, 5 bases. CDR3 length: 16 residues. Germline V gives CDR1 SEHNR, CDR2 FQNEAQ (reference sequence). Trimming shortened V by 8 bases and J by 1 base, and 18 bases separated the two germline ends. CDR3 amino acids: CASLSFGDSSGNTIYF. As DNA, the CDR3 is TGTGCCAGCCTATCCTTCGGGGACTCTTCTGGAAACACCATATATTTT.

This clone was recorded once. The chain is built from TRBV7-6 and TRBJ1-2, with 7 bases matching TRBD1. Looked up from germline, CDR1 is SGHVS and CDR2 is FNYEAQ. There are 19 residues in the CDR3. V lost 2 bases to trimming and J lost 0 bases; unmatched junction nucleotides: 15. CDR3 coding DNA: TGTGCCAGCAGCTTAACAACAGGGGCCGATATTTCCTCTAACTATGGCTACACCTTC. Amino acids: CASSLTTGADISSNYGYTF.

CDR3 sequence: CASSLSRDRVGREKLFF. The CDR3 DNA sequence: TGTGCCAGCAGTTTGTCCAGAGACAGGGTGGGTAGGGAAAAACTGTTTTTT. The chain employs TRBV28 and TRBJ1-4, with 7 nucleotides matching TRBD1. Germline V gene data show CDR1 as MDHEN and CDR2 as SYDVKM. This CDR3 comprises 17 residues. Trimming removed 3 bases from V and 8 bases from J; junction bases left unmatched: 15.

This clone was observed a few times. The chain joins TRBV6-1 to TRBJ2-2; D is perhaps TRBD1 (6 bases). V was pared by 4 bases and J by 4 bases, with 19 bases between. Germline CDR1 MNHNS, CDR2 SASEGT. The CDR3 consists of 17 residues. CDR3 sequence: CASSGMGQGRFTGELFF. The CDR3, as DNA: TGTGCCAGCAGTGGTATGGGACAAGGAAGATTCACCGGGGAGCTGTTTTTT.